One and the same sample provided the 11 T cell receptor beta chains below, sequenced in a study of blood T cells in healthy people across ages. Alongside a J-beta primer mix, a sample-barcoded 5' primer served in a second PCR lasting about 6 to 11 cycles. In TCRdb, the 5' RACE reads were re-called with MiXCR into one record per CDR3 protein. The data hold about 1.4 million distinct CDR3 sequences, with roughly 59% observed a single time. Specimen: blood. The receptors come from a man younger than 35 in good health.

The J gene is TRBJ2-3, the V gene TRBV5-1, with D perhaps matching TRBD2 (6 bases). The CDR3 loop spans 16 amino acids. Germline CDR1 and CDR2: SGHRS and YFSETQ. Trimming took 4 bases from V and 0 from J, leaving 15 bases between them. For the CDR3, the DNA is TGCGCCAGCAGCCTGGAGGGGCACTCTAGCACAGATACGCAGTATTTT. This translates into CASSLEGHSSTDTQYF.

This chain uses TRBV4-1 with TRBJ1-6; 9 bases align to TRBD1. Trimming at V came to 4 bases and at J to 7 bases, leaving 8 bases not matched to a gene. The CDR3 consists of 16 residues. The germline CDR1 and CDR2 sequences are MGHRA and YSYEKL. The DNA of the CDR3 is TGCGCCAGCAGCCTTCTAGGACAGGGGAGGAATTCACCCCTCCACTTT. Its protein product is CASSLLGQGRNSPLHF.

The chain combines TRBV5-4 with TRBJ1-2, with D possibly being TRBD1 (5 bases). Germline values: CDR1 SGHNT, CDR2 YYREEE (reference sequence). The CDR3 length is 15 residues. Trimming shortened V by 4 bases and J by 1 base, and 14 bases separated the two germline ends. The CDR3 sequence: CASSGVRQFNYGYTF. In DNA, the CDR3 is TGTGCCAGCAGCGGCGTACGACAGTTTAACTATGGCTACACCTTC.

This clonotype was seen only once. The rearrangement links TRBV12-3 or TRBV12-4 to TRBJ1-2; 7 bases match TRBD1. The CDR3 is made up of 14 amino acids. J lost 8 bases, V lost 6 bases, and 12 bases had no gene match. CDR3 in DNA: TGTGCCAGCAGCCTTGTAGACAGGGTAAAAGGCTACACCTTC. Translation gives CASSLVDRVKGYTF.

The chain recombines TRBV29-1 with TRBJ2-3; D perhaps matches TRBD2 (6 bases). The CDR3 runs to 20 residues. From germline, CDR1 is SQVTM and CDR2 ANQGSEA. The V end lost 1 base, the J end lost 5 bases, and 31 bases lay between the germline ends. DNA of the CDR3: TGCAGCGTTGAAGGATTAACCAGGTTGGGGCTAGCGTCCCGCATAGATACGCAGTATTTT. Translation gives CSVEGLTRLGLASRIDTQYF.

This clonotype was seen only a few times. The chain joins TRBV29-1 to TRBJ2-3, with a tentative D call TRBD1 (6 bases). V dropped 4 bases and J dropped 7 bases, with 15 bases sitting between them. The CDR3 consists of 13 residues. CDR1 and CDR2 (germline): SQVTM, ANQGSEA. Here the CDR3 reads CSVVGATVNTQYF. The CDR3 nucleotides read TGCAGCGTTGTGGGGGCAACGGTGAATACGCAGTATTTT.

The chain employs TRBV27 and TRBJ1-3; tentatively, D is TRBD1 (5 bases). Trimming shortened V by 4 bases and J by 7 bases, and 17 bases separated the two germline ends. The CDR3 is 15 amino acids. Germline values: CDR1 MNHEY, CDR2 SMNVEV (reference sequence). The CDR3 here is CASSSGPGSGNTIYF. The CDR3 nucleotides read TGTGCCAGCAGTTCGGGTCCAGGGTCGGGTAACACCATATATTTT.

This clonotype was counted only a few times. The chain carries TRBV29-1 and TRBJ2-7, with no clear D. The CDR3 sequence is 11 residues long. From germline, CDR1 is SQVTM and CDR2 ANQGSEA. V lost 1 base and J lost 5, with 6 bases in between. CDR3 residues: CSVEGTHEQYF. The CDR3 bases are TGCAGCGTTGAAGGCACACACGAGCAGTACTTC.

The chain couples TRBV7-9 to TRBJ2-3; 8 bases align to TRBD1. Germline CDR1 and CDR2: SEHNR and FQNEAQ (reference sequence). V gave up 7 bases and J gave up 8 bases; unmatched junction bases: 8. The CDR3 runs to 13 residues. The CDR3 nucleotides are TGTGCCAGCAACGGACAGGGAGGTGGTACGCAGTATTTT. This sequence encodes CASNGQGGGTQYF.

The table lists this clonotype with a count of one. This sequence joins TRBV6-5 and TRBJ2-1; maybe TRBD2 (6 bases). Trimming cost V 4 bases and J 13 bases, with 17 bases left between them. The CDR3 extends over 13 amino acids. CDR1 and CDR2 from the germline V gene are MNHEY and SVGAGI. CDR3 DNA: TGTGCCAGCAGTTCCCCCAGACTAGTCGTCCAGTTCTTC. Its protein is CASSSPRLVVQFF.

A remark on this clonotype: Relative to the germline gene, one junction end is altered; a read error may explain this. This rearrangement joins TRBV5-4 to TRBJ1-2, with 11 positions matching TRBD1. The CDR3 runs 15 residues. Germline V gene lookup returns CDR1 SGHNT and CDR2 YYREEE (reference sequence). The DNA of the CDR3 is TGTGCTAGCAGCCTGGACAGGGGGCAAGTGGATGGCTACACCTTC. This translates into CASSLDRGQVDGYTF.